Following are 10 T cell receptor beta chains from one sample sequenced in a study of shared clonotypes between healthy human individuals (dated by TCRdb to the early 2020s). Library construction relied on the immunoSEQ multiplex PCR assay. Entries here come from immuneACCESS through TCRdb and include only in-frame sequences with V and J called. Some clones fail to appear in such tables; in the studies checked, an unresolved V gene covers under half of the shortfall, and the cause of the remainder is unknown. The sample table contains 2.3 million or so clones; only one count was recorded for more than 85% of them. 0.39% of the sample is held by the ten biggest clonotypes. Sequenced: naive CD4+ T cells from PBMCs. This specimen's cell subset or site label, interpreted: CD45RA+ positively selected. These TCRs come from a man aged 18 to 35 in good health. Some clones in this sample may be carry-over from other donors' samples.

This clone appeared a single time. This rearrangement joins TRBV19 to TRBJ2-1; 8 nucleotides align to TRBD2. CDR1 and CDR2 (germline): LNHDA, SQIVND (reference sequence). V dropped 6 bases and J dropped 7; count of bases not matched to a gene: 8. The CDR3 is 14 amino acids. CDR3 DNA: TGTGCCAGTAGGGGCGGGGGGCTTAGAAATGAGCAGTTCTTC. This translates into CASRGGGLRNEQFF.

This chain connects TRBV11-2 to TRBJ2-1; TRBD2 aligns across 10 bases. The CDR3 has 17 residues. V gave up 5 bases and J gave up 0 bases; unmatched junction bases: 7. Germline V gene lookup returns CDR1 SGHAT and CDR2 FQNNGV. CDR3 nucleotide sequence: TGTGCCAGCAGCGGAAGCGGGAGGGGTCTCTCCTACAATGAGCAGTTCTTC. It codes for CASSGSGRGLSYNEQFF.

In its sample, this clone was seen once. The DNA for the CDR3 is TGTGCCAGCAGTGTGGTGGGCGGAGACACTGAAGCTTTCTTT. Translation: CASSVVGGDTEAFF. This chain connects TRBV5-4 to TRBJ1-1; D is undetermined. The germline V gene encodes CDR1 SGHNT and CDR2 YYREEE (reference sequence). Trimming removed 5 bases from V and 3 bases from J, with 14 bases in between. The CDR3 runs 14 residues.

This clone occurred once. This rearrangement joins TRBV7-9 to TRBJ2-7, with D unclear. Germline CDR1 and CDR2: SEHNR and FQNEAQ (reference sequence). CDR3 size: 13 residues. V gave up 2 bases and J gave up 4 bases, with 9 bases separating them. The CDR3 reads CASSLWVGYEQYF. Here the CDR3 DNA reads TGTGCCAGCAGCTTATGGGTGGGATACGAGCAGTACTTC.

As for this clone: Other DNA sequences in the same sample also yield this CDR3. V is TRBV18 and J is TRBJ2-7; D is perhaps TRBD1 (5 bases). The V and J ends lost 2 bases and 0 bases respectively, with 8 bases between them. Germline CDR1 reads KGHSH; CDR2 reads LQKENI. CDR3 size: 14 residues. CDR3 DNA sequence: TGTGCCAGCTCACCAACACAGGACTCCTACGAGCAGTACTTC. Translating it yields CASSPTQDSYEQYF.

The chain employs TRBV27 and TRBJ1-2, with D possibly TRBD1 on 6 matching bases. This CDR3 is built from 15 residues. In germline, CDR1 is MNHEY, CDR2 SMNVEV (reference sequence). V was trimmed by 2 bases and J by 7 bases, leaving 17 bases between them. CDR3 sequence reads: CASSLNREVSFGYTF. The CDR3 nucleotides read TGTGCCAGCAGTTTAAACAGGGAAGTTTCGTTTGGCTACACCTTC.

This sequence joins TRBV4-1 and TRBJ2-5, with 12 bases fitting TRBD2. This CDR3 spans 20 amino acids. Germline V gives CDR1 MGHRA, CDR2 YSYEKL. Trimming took 4 bases from V and 7 from J; bases not matched to a gene: 22. CDR3 protein: CASSPAGGLRSSGGAGTQYF. CDR3 sequence (DNA): TGCGCCAGCAGCCCCGCCGGGGGCCTAAGGTCTAGCGGGGGGGCAGGGACCCAGTACTTC.

The chain has TRBV27 and TRBJ2-7; possibly TRBD1 for D (6 bases). The CDR3 is 13 amino acids. Looked up from germline, CDR1 is MNHEY and CDR2 is SMNVEV (reference sequence). The ends were cut back, 6 bases at V and 5 bases at J, with 14 bases in the middle. DNA of the CDR3: TGTGCCAGCAGGATTTCACAGGGACACGAGCAGTACTTC. It is translated as CASRISQGHEQYF.

This chain connects TRBV18 to TRBJ1-1, with D perhaps matching TRBD1 (6 bases). This CDR3 contains 13 residues. The germline V gene encodes CDR1 KGHSH and CDR2 LQKENI. Trimming took off 6 bases at V and 1 base at J, with 9 bases between the two ends. This CDR3 reads CASSEDRNTEAFF. The DNA of the CDR3 is TGTGCCAGCTCGGAGGACAGGAACACTGAAGCTTTCTTT.

On this clone itself: The sample carries other DNA sequences with the same CDR3. The chain joins TRBV5-1 to TRBJ2-7; 7 bases line up with TRBD2. CDR3 size: 14 residues. V gave up 2 bases and J gave up 0 bases; unmatched junction bases: 2. CDR1 is SGHRS and CDR2 is YFSETQ in the germline V gene. The CDR3 region has the DNA TGCGCCAGCAGCTTCGGGGGGAGCTCCTACGAGCAGTACTTC. Protein: CASSFGGSSYEQYF.